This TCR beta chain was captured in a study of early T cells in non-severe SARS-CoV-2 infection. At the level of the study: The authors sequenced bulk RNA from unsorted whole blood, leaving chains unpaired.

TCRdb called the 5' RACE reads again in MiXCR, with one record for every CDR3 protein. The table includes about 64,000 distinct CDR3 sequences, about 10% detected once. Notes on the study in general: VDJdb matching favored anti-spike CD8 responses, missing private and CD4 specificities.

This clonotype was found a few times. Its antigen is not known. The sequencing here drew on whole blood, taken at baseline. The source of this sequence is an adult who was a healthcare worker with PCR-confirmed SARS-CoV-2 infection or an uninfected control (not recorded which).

DNA for the CDR3: TGTGCCAGTAGTATAGGCGGGACCATCCTCTGGGAGGAGCAGTTCTTC. Translating it yields CASSIGGTILWEEQFF. This chain joins TRBV19 and TRBJ2-1, with D maybe TRBD2 (6 bases). Trimming left V 1 base short and J 10 bases short, with 20 bases between. CDR3 length: 16 amino acids. In germline, CDR1 is LNHDA, CDR2 SQIVND (reference sequence).